Listed below are T cell receptor beta chains from one sample, sequenced in a study of memory CD4+ T cells and cytomegalovirus serostatus. Using immunoSEQ multiplex PCR, the repertoire was profiled, and TCRdb retains in-frame clones only, with some absent. The repertoire holds about 50,000 clones, with approximately 78% as singletons. Source material: memory CD4+ T cells from blood. The receptors shown here come from an adult in good health and CMV-seronegative. The CDR3 runs from the conserved cysteine through the conserved F or W.

j_call | v_call | cdr3_aa
TRBJ2-7 | TRBV6-5 | CASSPFTYEQYF
TRBJ1-2 | TRBV27 | CASRTEIRDRGRYGYTF
TRBJ1-1 | TRBV27 | CASSFRDRLRAFF
TRBJ2-3 | TRBV10-1 | CASSDGRGSPGTDTQYF
TRBJ1-5 | TRBV6-1 | CASRQGGSNQPQHF
TRBJ2-1 | TRBV10-3 | CAISHTTGTSGSGSYNEQFF
TRBJ2-5 | TRBV10-3 | CAISGTKGKETQYF
TRBJ2-5 | TRBV6-1 | CASSEARAQTQYF
TRBJ2-7 | TRBV20-1 | CSARAGYEQYF
TRBJ1-4 | TRBV6-6 | CASRDRERFFEKLFF
TRBJ1-3 | TRBV30 | CAWSVEVGNTIYF